This T cell receptor (beta chain) was sequenced in a study of early T cells in non-severe SARS-CoV-2 infection. About the research overall: The authors sequenced bulk RNA from unsorted whole blood, leaving chains unpaired.

General observations from the study: Comparison of clonotypes with VDJdb favored anti-spike CD8 responses while missing private and CD4 specificities.

This clonotype was observed a few times. No antigen is known for it. Separate cDNA molecules each had unique molecular identifiers attached to them. TCRdb used MiXCR to reprocess the 5' RACE reads, holding one entry per CDR3 protein. The table records about 70,000 distinct CDR3 sequences, about 10% of them present only once. Germline CDR1 and CDR2: DFQATT and SNEGSKA (reference sequence). The CDR3 is 16 residues long. Trimming at V came to 2 bases and at J to 2 bases, leaving 8 bases not matched to a gene. The TCR comes from an adult who was a healthcare worker with PCR-confirmed SARS-CoV-2 infection or an uninfected control (not recorded which). The sequenced sample consisted of whole blood. The rearrangement links TRBV20-1 to TRBJ2-5; 10 bases align to TRBD2. CDR3 sequence: CSARSGTSEGQETQYF. Written as DNA, the CDR3 is TGCAGTGCTAGATCCGGGACTAGCGAGGGACAAGAGACCCAGTACTTC.